This record looks at one TCR beta chain sequence and its context. The sample comes from a study of blood T cell repertoires in COVID-19. Study information: Some COVID-19 samples were acute and others convalescent; all came from the United States, Italy and Spain. T cells, B-cell-depleted T cells, or PBMCs provided the cDNA or gDNA that served as material.

Germline trimming cut 8 bases from V and 6 bases from J; bases unmatched to any gene: 7. This CDR3 contains 13 residues. Germline-derived CDR1 and CDR2 are MNHEY and SVGAGI. Original processing notes: Using reference gene primer amplification, nucleated cell counts were estimated. Assay used: immunoSEQ multiplex PCR; TCRdb lists only in-frame clones, some missing. V and J calls and clone size are as listed in that table; D and trimming were resolved from the DNA. Of 40,000 to 50,000 clones listed, 85% to 90% are singletons. The chain recombines TRBV6-5 with TRBJ1-5; TRBD1 aligns across 7 bases. What was sequenced was peripheral blood. The origin of this receptor is a man in his fifties or sixties with active COVID-19. This CDR3 is CASASGGGQPQHF. The CDR3 DNA reads TGTGCCAGCGCTTCAGGGGGAGGTCAGCCCCAGCATTTT.